These 11 T cell receptor beta chains were sequenced from one sample in a study of spatial heterogeneity in lung cancer. TCRdb passed the 5' RACE reads through MiXCR, listing each CDR3 protein once. The sample has nearly 80,000 distinct CDR3 sequences; 8% are singletons. Noted time point: sample taken at primary tumor resection. Sequencing was performed on PBMCs, taken at surgery. Receptor source: a male donor with early-stage non-small cell lung cancer.

This clonotype was seen at least ten times. This rearrangement joins TRBV20-1 to TRBJ1-5, with D perhaps matching TRBD1 (6 bases). The CDR3 contains 14 residues. CDR1 is DFQATT and CDR2 is SNEGSKA in the germline V gene (reference sequence). Trimming stripped 0 bases from V and 4 bases from J, with 10 bases between. The chain's CDR3 is CSARDPGANQPQHF. CDR3 in DNA: TGCAGTGCTAGAGACCCGGGGGCTAATCAGCCCCAGCATTTT.

This chain uses TRBV7-9 with TRBJ1-6, with 7 bases lining up with TRBD1. Germline values: CDR1 SEHNR, CDR2 FQNEAQ (reference sequence). The CDR3 contains 14 residues. J was trimmed by 7 bases and V by 4 bases; bases with no gene match: 4. The CDR3 DNA reads as TGTGCCAGCAGCTCCGGGACAGAGAATTCACCCCTCCACTTT. Its translation: CASSSGTENSPLHF.

This clonotype showed up just a few times. V is TRBV12-3 or TRBV12-4 and J is TRBJ2-3, with D tentatively TRBD1 or TRBD2 (5 bases each). V lost 7 bases to trimming and J lost 0 bases, with 17 bases between them. The CDR3 is 16 amino acids. CDR3 sequence: CASTPLGAASTDTQYF. CDR3 nucleotide sequence: TGTGCCAGCACCCCCCTCGGGGCGGCCAGCACAGATACGCAGTATTTT.

This clonotype was seen ten or more times. The chain carries TRBV5-1 and TRBJ1-1, with D possibly TRBD1 on 5 matching bases. Germline loops: CDR1 SGHRS, CDR2 YFSETQ. CDR3 length equals 14 residues. Between the trimmed V and J ends, which lost 1 base and 7 bases, there was a span of 14 bases. This chain's CDR3 is CASSLQGRGGEAFF. The DNA of the CDR3 is TGCGCCAGCAGCTTGCAGGGCCGGGGAGGTGAAGCTTTCTTT.

This clonotype was found many times. The V call is TRBV11-2, the J call TRBJ2-3, with TRBD1 identical over 7 bases. The V gene's germline CDR1 is SGHAT and CDR2 FQNNGV. With V trimmed by 5 bases and J by 0 bases, 5 bases remained unmatched. This CDR3 has 15 amino acids. Here the CDR3 reads CASSRRDSSTDTQYF. The CDR3 DNA sequence: TGTGCCAGCAGCCGCCGGGACAGCAGCACAGATACGCAGTATTTT.

In its sample, this clonotype was seen a few times. The chain carries TRBV5-1 and TRBJ2-3; 12 bases map to TRBD2. Germline assignment: CDR1 SGHRS and CDR2 YFSETQ. This CDR3 spans 14 amino acids. The V gene end was trimmed by 6 bases and the J gene end by 8 bases; junction bases not matched to a gene: 7. Written as DNA, the CDR3 is TGCGCCAGCAACGGACTAGCGGGGTCGGGTACGCAGTATTTT. Translated: CASNGLAGSGTQYF.

The gene calls are TRBV20-1 and TRBJ1-5, with D possibly TRBD1 on 5 matching bases. The CDR3 consists of 13 residues. Germline CDR1 and CDR2: DFQATT and SNEGSKA (reference sequence). Trimming removed 2 bases from V and 9 bases from J, with 14 bases in between. CDR3 coding DNA: TGCAGTGCTAGACAAGGGGAAAGGGGGCCCCAGCATTTT. Translation: CSARQGERGPQHF.

This clonotype was observed a few times. V and J are TRBV6-6 and TRBJ2-1; D assignment may be TRBD1 or TRBD2 (5 bases each). The V gene's germline CDR1 is MNHNY and CDR2 SVGAGI (reference sequence). V lost 6 bases, J lost 2 bases, and 14 bases lay in between. The length of the CDR3 is 15 residues. This CDR3 is CASSYLGTPYNEQFF. The CDR3 DNA reads TGTGCCAGCAGCTACCTGGGGACCCCCTACAATGAGCAGTTCTTC.

This sequence joins TRBV10-1 and TRBJ1-1, with D possibly TRBD1 on 5 matching bases. The germline V gene has CDR1 WNHNN and CDR2 SYGVQD (reference sequence). The CDR3 is 13 amino acids. Trimming shortened V by 2 bases and J by 8 bases, and 12 bases separated the two germline ends. The CDR3 DNA reads TGCGCCAGCAGTGAGACGGGGCGGAACGAAGCTTTCTTT. Its protein is CASSETGRNEAFF.

The table lists this clonotype with many counts. The chain joins TRBV6-6 to TRBJ1-1, with 7 bases identical to TRBD1. CDR1 and CDR2 (germline): MNHNY, SVGAGI (reference sequence). Trimming removed 6 bases from V and 1 base from J; junction bases left unmatched: 14. The CDR3 spans 17 residues. The CDR3 DNA sequence: TGTGCCAGCAGACCCCCTCCGACAGGGCGGGGGAACACTGAAGCTTTCTTT. It yields the protein CASRPPPTGRGNTEAFF.

The rearrangement uses TRBV7-6 and TRBJ1-4, with D perhaps matching TRBD1 (5 bases). With 5 bases removed from V and 2 bases from J, the gap between germline ends came to 21 bases. The CDR3 totals 18 residues. The V gene's germline CDR1 is SGHVS and CDR2 FNYEAQ. The CDR3 bases are TGTGCCAGCAGCCCTAGGGGTCTCCAAGGGTCGACTAATGAAAAACTGTTTTTT. This gives the protein CASSPRGLQGSTNEKLFF.